One TCR beta chain is described in this entry. Its antigen is undetermined. The whole isolated RNA underwent reverse transcription, so sequencing captured expressed TCRB transcripts. This table comes from immunoSEQ multiplex PCR, and its TCRdb copy is limited to in-frame clones, with some not included. The table includes around 130,000 clones, about 17% detected once. Every participating donor gave one draw, a heparinised blood sample averaging about 100 mL. The data originate from a study of beta chain features in type 1 diabetes. The study, taken as a whole, reports: Researchers report that Type 1 diabetes patients had moderately but significantly shorter TCRB CDR3s across all four CD4+ subsets. Amplification by PCR could prefer shorter templates, with the same effect in patients and controls.

The receptor was isolated from a man aged 30-40 years with type 1 diabetes. Sequencing was carried out using central memory CD4+ T cells from blood.

In DNA form, the CDR3 reads TGCGCCAGCAGCGCCGGACAGAACACTGAAGCTTTCTTT. Translating gives CASSAGQNTEAFF. The chain couples TRBV5-1 to TRBJ1-1; perhaps TRBD1 as D (5 bases). CDR1 is SGHRS and CDR2 is YFSETQ in the germline V gene. The CDR3 covers 13 residues. Trimming stripped 4 bases from V and 1 base from J, with 8 bases between.